This T cell receptor beta chain was found in a study of blood T cell repertoires in COVID-19. The CDR3 has 12 amino acids. Trimming stripped 3 bases from V and 5 bases from J, with 10 bases between. Germline V gene lookup returns CDR1 SQVTM and CDR2 ANQGSEA. The table came from immunoSEQ multiplex PCR; TCRdb's copy has only in-frame clones and leaves some out. The sample yields about 220,000 clones, roughly 80% seen once. The source is a human donor in a cohort sampled during active COVID-19. Input material: peripheral blood. The rearrangement joins TRBV29-1 to TRBJ1-2; a possible D gene is TRBD1 (5 bases). DNA for the CDR3: TGCAGCGTTGATGCAGGGTTGTATGGCTACACCTTC. Its protein is CSVDAGLYGYTF.